Listed here are 15 T cell receptor beta chains from one sample, sequenced in a study of T cells in Graves' hyperthyroidism and ophthalmopathy. TCR beta CDR3 regions were amplified from RNA. In the first-round RT-PCR of the TCR CDR3, the HTBI primer set was used. TCRdb reprocessed the multiplex PCR reads with MiXCR, giving one entry per CDR3 protein. Of hundreds of thousands of distinct CDR3 sequences listed, about 17% are singletons. Sequencing was carried out using blood. The origin of the receptors is a man aged 40-49 years with Graves' hyperthyroidism.

The chain recombines TRBV13 with TRBJ1-5; 7 nucleotides agree with TRBD1. Germline V lookup: CDR1 PRHDT, CDR2 FYEKMQ (reference sequence). J gave up 8 bases and V 6 bases, and 7 bases lay outside the gene matches. CDR3 length: 13 residues. The CDR3 region has the DNA TGTGCCAGCAGTGGGGGACAGCTTAAGCCCCAGCATTTT. Its translation: CASSGGQLKPQHF.

This clonotype was counted at least ten times. CDR3 residues: CACTSGEAYTEAFF. CDR3 sequence (DNA): TGTGCCTGCACTTCGGGGGAGGCGTACACTGAAGCTTTCTTT. The chain couples TRBV30 to TRBJ1-1, with TRBD1 as a possible D gene (5 bases). The length of the CDR3 is 14 residues. Per germline, CDR1 GTSNPN and CDR2 SVGIG (reference sequence). The ends were cut back, 6 bases at V and 3 bases at J, with 17 bases in the middle.

On this clonotype: Since a much larger clone is just one base distant, this may be a read error. The V gene is TRBV28, the J gene TRBJ1-2, with TRBD1 matching 7 bases. V was clipped by 5 bases and J by 2 bases; unmatched bases: 5. The CDR3 extends over 14 amino acids. Germline V lookup: CDR1 MDHEN, CDR2 SYDVKM. The CDR3 nucleotides read TGTGCCAGCAGTCGGACAGGAGCCAACTATGGCTACACCTTC. This sequence encodes CASSRTGANYGYTF.

The chain uses TRBV28 and TRBJ2-4; D unresolved. The CDR3 runs to 13 residues. Between the trimmed V and J ends, which lost 6 bases and 4 bases, there was a span of 10 bases. The V gene's germline CDR1 is MDHEN and CDR2 SYDVKM. The DNA of the CDR3 is TGTGCCAGCAGGTTGACGGAGAAAAACATTCAGTACTTC. This translates into CASRLTEKNIQYF. Using reference TRBV28 and TRBJ2-4 for the parts outside the CDR3, the full variable domain is DVKVTQSSRYLVKRTGEKVFLECVQDMDHENMFWYRQDPGLGLRLIYFSYDVKMKEKGDIPEGYSVSREKKERFSLILESASTNQTSMYLCASRLTEKNIQYFGAGTRLSVL.

This clonotype was picked up many times. The chain has TRBV12-3 or TRBV12-4 and TRBJ2-2; tentative D call: TRBD2 (6 bases). The V end lost 4 bases, the J end lost 7 bases, and 13 bases lay between the germline ends. The CDR3 covers 14 residues. DNA for the CDR3: TGTGCCAGCAGTTGGGACTCCCCTCACGGGGAGCTGTTTTTT. Translation: CASSWDSPHGELFF.

The chain uses TRBV6-1 and TRBJ1-6; TRBD1 matches at 7 bases. Germline V gives CDR1 MNHNS, CDR2 SASEGT. The CDR3 has 14 residues. Germline trimming cut 8 bases from V and 6 bases from J; bases unmatched to any gene: 7. The CDR3 DNA is TGTGCCAGCGGGGTGCGGACAGGTAATTCACCCCTCCACTTT. As protein: CASGVRTGNSPLHF.

Many counts were recorded for this clonotype. V usage is TRBV28 and J usage is TRBJ1-2; D not certain. CDR3 size: 13 residues. Trimming cost V 3 bases and J 4 bases, with 9 bases left between them. Germline loops: CDR1 MDHEN, CDR2 SYDVKM. In DNA form, the CDR3 reads TGTGCCAGCAGTTTCAGCGCGGTCTATGGCTACACCTTC. Protein sequence: CASSFSAVYGYTF.

This clonotype occurred many times. V gene TRBV4-3 combines with J gene TRBJ2-5, with D perhaps TRBD2 (5 bases). V was pared by 1 base and J by 2 bases, with 8 bases between. Germline CDR1 and CDR2: LGHNA and YSLEER. This CDR3 region has 14 residues. The CDR3 sequence is CASSQVSGQETQYF. The CDR3 DNA sequence: TGCGCCAGCAGCCAAGTTTCGGGACAAGAGACCCAGTACTTC.

The rearrangement links TRBV6-1 to TRBJ2-7; the match to TRBD1 covers 7 bases. The CDR3 contains 14 residues. Germline V gene sequence: CDR1 MNHNS, CDR2 SASEGT. Germline trimming cut 6 bases from V and 4 bases from J; bases unmatched to any gene: 9. The CDR3 nucleotides read TGTGCCAGCAGCCTGGCGAGGGGGCTTTACGAGCAGTACTTC. This codes for CASSLARGLYEQYF.

This clonotype has at least ten counts. The V call is TRBV12-3 or TRBV12-4, the J call TRBJ2-1; TRBD2 is a possible D gene (5 bases). V lost 1 base to trimming and J lost 2 bases, with 12 bases between them. This CDR3 region has 16 residues. DNA for the CDR3: TGTGCCAGCAGTTTAGGCCGGGGTTTCACCTACAATGAGCAGTTCTTC. It translates to CASSLGRGFTYNEQFF.

This clonotype was picked up many times. CDR3 residues: CSATWMGGNYEQYF. The CDR3 DNA reads TGCAGTGCTACCTGGATGGGGGGGAACTACGAGCAGTACTTC. The chain is built from TRBV20-1 and TRBJ2-7; 7 nucleotides match TRBD2. The trim removed 4 bases at V and 3 bases at J, leaving 9 bases unmatched. This CDR3 is 14 amino acids long. Germline CDR1 is DFQATT and CDR2 is SNEGSKA (reference sequence).

This clonotype showed up just a few times. The chain recombines TRBV20-1 with TRBJ2-5; D possibly uses TRBD1 or TRBD2 (5 bases each). The V end lost 1 base, the J end lost 1 base, and 7 bases lay between the germline ends. This CDR3 has 13 amino acids. CDR1 is DFQATT, CDR2 SNEGSKA, per germline (reference sequence). The CDR3 DNA follows: TGCAGTGCTAGAGCCGGGACCCAAGAGACCCAGTACTTC. Translated: CSARAGTQETQYF.

The chain combines TRBV9 with TRBJ2-2; 7 bases line up with TRBD2. Germline CDR1 reads SGDLS; CDR2 reads YYNGEE. The CDR3 spans 18 residues. The ends lost 3 bases at V and 0 bases at J; junction bases unmatched: 11. CDR3: CASSDPRGRGANTGELFF. The CDR3 bases are TGTGCCAGCAGCGACCCCCGAGGGAGGGGAGCGAACACCGGGGAGCTGTTTTTT. Supplemented by reference TRBV9 and TRBJ2-2, the full variable domain reads DSGVTQTPKHLITATGQRVTLRCSPRSGDLSVYWYQQSLDQGLQFLIQYYNGEERAKGNILERFSAQQFPDLHSELNLSSLELGDSALYFCASSDPRGRGANTGELFFGEGSRLTVL.

This clonotype was seen at least ten times. This chain uses TRBV7-2 with TRBJ2-1; 9 bases agree with TRBD1. With V trimmed by 5 bases and J by 8 bases, 7 bases remained unmatched. The CDR3 contains 14 residues. Germline values: CDR1 SGHTA, CDR2 FQGNSA. The CDR3 protein is CASSHGQGRHEQFF. CDR3 coding DNA: TGTGCCAGCAGCCATGGACAGGGGAGGCATGAGCAGTTCTTC.

This clonotype was seen a single time. A read error may account for a junction end that differs from germline. The CDR3 nucleotides are TGCAGTGCTAGAGCCCTCACCCAATACAATGGGCAGTTCTTC. Residues: CSARALTQYNGQFF. The chain employs TRBV20-1 and TRBJ2-1; no clear D. The CDR3 spans 14 residues. The germline V gene encodes CDR1 DFQATT and CDR2 SNEGSKA (reference sequence).